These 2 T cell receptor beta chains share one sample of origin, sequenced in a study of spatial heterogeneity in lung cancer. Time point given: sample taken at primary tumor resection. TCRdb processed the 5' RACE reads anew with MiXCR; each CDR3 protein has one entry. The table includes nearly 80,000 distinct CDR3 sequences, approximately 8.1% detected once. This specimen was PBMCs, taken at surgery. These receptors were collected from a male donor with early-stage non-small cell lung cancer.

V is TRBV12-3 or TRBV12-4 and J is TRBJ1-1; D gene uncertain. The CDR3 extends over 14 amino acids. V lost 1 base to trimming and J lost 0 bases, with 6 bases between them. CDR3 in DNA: TGTGCCAGCAGTTTAGAAAGACTGAACACTGAAGCTTTCTTT. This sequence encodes CASSLERLNTEAFF.

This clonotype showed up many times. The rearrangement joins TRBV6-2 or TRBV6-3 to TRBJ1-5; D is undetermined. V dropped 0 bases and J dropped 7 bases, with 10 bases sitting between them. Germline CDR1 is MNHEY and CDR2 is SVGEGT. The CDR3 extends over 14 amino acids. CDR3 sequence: CASSYSEGTQPQHF. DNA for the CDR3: TGTGCCAGCAGTTACTCGGAGGGTACCCAGCCCCAGCATTTT.